This passage covers 6 T cell receptor beta chains from one sample sequenced in a study of beta chain features in type 1 diabetes. The investigators reverse transcribed all of the isolated RNA, so they sequenced expressed TCRB transcripts. The method was immunoSEQ multiplex PCR; TCRdb's version includes in-frame clones alone and lacks a portion of them. This sample has a few hundred thousand clones, with approximately 12% found just once. Sequenced material: naive CD4+ T cells from blood. These TCRs come from a man aged 18 to 30 in good health.

This sequence joins TRBV5-1 and TRBJ2-3; a possible D gene is TRBD2 (6 bases). CDR1 is SGHRS, CDR2 YFSETQ, per germline. The CDR3 loop spans 14 amino acids. The V end lost 3 bases, the J end lost 2 bases, and 10 bases lay between the germline ends. The CDR3 protein is CASSSGLNTDTQYF. The DNA for the CDR3 is TGCGCCAGCAGCTCGGGACTGAACACAGATACGCAGTATTTT.

The V gene is TRBV7-2, the J gene TRBJ2-7; weak D call: TRBD1 (6 bases). Trimming cost V 5 bases and J 2 bases, with 13 bases left between them. Germline V gene lookup returns CDR1 SGHTA and CDR2 FQGNSA. The CDR3 runs 14 residues. The CDR3 loop is CASSARQATYEQYF. As DNA, the CDR3 is TGTGCCAGCAGCGCCAGACAGGCTACCTACGAGCAGTACTTC.

The chain couples TRBV7-8 to TRBJ1-3; D unresolved. With 5 bases removed from V and 0 bases from J, the gap between germline ends came to 17 bases. CDR1 is SGHVS and CDR2 is FQNEAQ in the germline V gene. The CDR3 consists of 17 residues. The CDR3 DNA follows: TGTGCCAGCAGCCCTGCCACTTCCCGAAGCTCTGGAAACACCATATATTTT. Protein: CASSPATSRSSGNTIYF.

In its sample, this clone was seen many times. This chain uses TRBV29-1 with TRBJ2-7; D unresolved. Trimming stripped 1 base from V and 7 bases from J, with 17 bases between. From germline, CDR1 is SQVTM and CDR2 ANQGSEA. This CDR3 is built from 14 residues. The CDR3 DNA follows: TGCAGCGTTGAAGTGTTACCGAACCTCAGGGAGCAGTACTTC. This gives the protein CSVEVLPNLREQYF.

This clone was counted between two and nine times. The V and J genes are TRBV29-1 and TRBJ1-1; D is perhaps TRBD1 (6 bases). The CDR3 is made up of 13 amino acids. Germline CDR1 reads SQVTM; CDR2 reads ANQGSEA. The ends were cut back, 1 base at V and 1 base at J, with 7 bases in the middle. The CDR3 here is CSVEVGANTEAFF. CDR3 coding DNA: TGCAGCGTTGAAGTGGGGGCGAACACTGAAGCTTTCTTT.

The table lists this clone with a few counts. Other DNA sequences in the same sample also yield this CDR3. The chain joins TRBV4-3 to TRBJ1-2; 11 nucleotides align to TRBD1. The CDR3 contains 18 residues. Germline CDR1 and CDR2: LGHNA and YSLEER. The junction had 9 bases not matched to a gene; V was cut back by 3 bases and J by 0 bases. CDR3 residues: CASSHDWTGGPANYGYTF. In DNA form, the CDR3 reads TGCGCCAGCAGCCACGACTGGACAGGGGGCCCCGCTAACTATGGCTACACCTTC.